This T cell receptor beta chain came from a study of T-cell reconstitution after alpha-beta-depleted transplantation in children. J was trimmed by 4 bases and V by 3 bases; bases with no gene match: 3. The V gene's germline CDR1 is LGHNA and CDR2 YSLEER. The CDR3 length is 16 residues. Unique molecular identifiers were used in preparing the TCRbeta library. TCRdb fed the PCR reads into MiXCR, producing one record per CDR3 protein. This sample has about 590,000 distinct CDR3 sequences; 10% to 15% occur once, and the top ten carry around 2.2%. This clonotype has more than one count but fewer than ten. The chain links TRBV4-3 to TRBJ2-1; 13 bases are a match to TRBD2. Sequenced material: PBMCs, mostly from graft donor cells, taken 360 days after TCRalphabeta/CD19-depleted stem cell transplant. The sequence derives from a male patient aged 10 to 17 who had a stem cell transplant for acute myeloid leukemia, so the T cells may come from the graft donor. CDR3 nucleotides: TGCGCCAGCAGCCAGCTACTAGCGGGAGGGTACAATGAGCAGTTCTTC. Its translation is CASSQLLAGGYNEQFF.